A single count supports the clone carrying this TCR beta chain. This record comes from a study of blood T cell repertoires in COVID-19. Here immunoSEQ multiplex PCR was the method, and the copy in TCRdb shows in-frame clones only, minus some. The sample contains approximately 89,000 clones, about four fifths of which appear only once. The clonotype comes from a man between 65 and 85 years old with acute or convalescent COVID-19. Sequencing was done on a sample of peripheral blood.

The CDR3 loop is CASSTLVTAFQETQYF. DNA of the CDR3: TGTGCCAGCAGCACCCTAGTGACAGCGTTCCAAGAGACCCAGTACTTC. The V call is TRBV9, the J call TRBJ2-5; D might be TRBD1 (5 bases). The CDR3 consists of 16 residues. Deletions cut 4 bases from V and 1 base from J, with 17 bases between. Germline CDR1 SGDLS, CDR2 YYNGEE.